Below, 19 T cell receptor beta chains from the same sample are listed, as sequenced in a study of CD8 T cells in Susac syndrome. The authors reverse transcribed roughly 0.5 to 1 ug RNA with random hexamers. TCRdb processed the immunoSEQ multiplex PCR reads anew with MiXCR; each CDR3 protein has one entry. The top ten hold 0.25% to 0.3% of the sample, which has approximately 140,000 distinct CDR3 sequences, approximately 93% seen once. Material for sequencing was CD8+ T cells from PBMCs. The receptors here all came from a human donor in good health.

J is TRBJ2-7 and V is TRBV7-9; the match to TRBD1 covers 9 bases. This CDR3 is 14 amino acids long. J gave up 6 bases and V 5 bases, and 8 bases lay outside the gene matches. Germline CDR1 SEHNR, CDR2 FQNEAQ (reference sequence). For the CDR3, the DNA is TGTGCCAGCAGCCCCACGGGACAGGGTCCCGAGCAGTACTTC. It translates to CASSPTGQGPEQYF.

This clonotype occurred a few times. The V call is TRBV27, the J call TRBJ2-7; 12 nucleotides align to TRBD2. CDR3 length: 15 residues. The germline gives CDR1 MNHEY, CDR2 SMNVEV (reference sequence). J was trimmed by 2 bases and V by 2 bases; bases with no gene match: 1. The CDR3 DNA reads TGTGCCAGCAGTTTAGGACTAGCGGGACCCTACGAGCAGTACTTC. It encodes CASSLGLAGPYEQYF.

The chain links TRBV27 to TRBJ1-2; D is undetermined. This CDR3 has 12 residues. V was clipped by 3 bases and J by 4 bases, with 6 bases between them. CDR1 is MNHEY, CDR2 SMNVEV, per germline (reference sequence). CDR3 region: CASSFRAYGYTF. The CDR3 DNA follows: TGTGCCAGCAGTTTCCGGGCCTATGGCTACACCTTC.

The chain couples TRBV28 to TRBJ2-1; D unclear. Looked up from germline, CDR1 is MDHEN and CDR2 is SYDVKM. CDR3 length: 10 amino acids. Trimming shortened V by 6 bases and J by 6 bases, and 3 bases separated the two germline ends. The CDR3 region is CASSTNEQFF. The CDR3 nucleotides are TGTGCCAGCAGCACCAATGAGCAGTTCTTC.

The chain links TRBV28 to TRBJ2-1; 10 bases map to TRBD2. Germline V CDR1 and CDR2: MDHEN, SYDVKM. There are 14 residues in the CDR3. Trimming at V came to 7 bases and at J to 6 bases, leaving 6 bases not matched to a gene. CDR3 in DNA: TGTGCCAGCACCGAGCGGGAGGGCCCCAATGAGCAGTTCTTC. Protein sequence: CASTEREGPNEQFF.

V gene TRBV12-5 combines with J gene TRBJ2-1; 9 bases map to TRBD2. The CDR3 covers 16 residues. V lost 1 base and J lost 7; bases outside the gene matches: 8. The germline CDR1 and CDR2 sequences are LGHNT and FRNRAP. The CDR3 DNA reads TGTGCTAGTGGTTTGGCCGCAGCGGGAGGAGGGAATGAGCAGTTCTTC. This sequence encodes CASGLAAAGGGNEQFF.

The rearrangement uses TRBV27 and TRBJ1-5; a weak D match, TRBD1 (5 bases). Germline V gene lookup returns CDR1 MNHEY and CDR2 SMNVEV (reference sequence). The length of the CDR3 is 15 residues. The V and J ends lost 6 bases and 2 bases respectively, with 14 bases between them. The CDR3 region is CASRPGSMGNQPQHF. CDR3 bases: TGTGCCAGCAGACCAGGGTCAATGGGCAATCAGCCCCAGCATTTT.

CDR3 bases: TGTGCCAGCAGCCTTAGCGGGAGGGCTGAGCAGTTCTTC. As protein: CASSLSGRAEQFF. The genes are TRBV14 and TRBJ2-1; 11 nucleotides agree with TRBD2. CDR1 SGHDN and CDR2 FVKESK come from the germline V gene. The V segment lost 4 bases and the J segment 9 bases; nucleotides outside the gene matches: 2. The CDR3 extends over 13 amino acids. The full variable domain, its missing parts supplied by reference TRBV14 and TRBJ2-1, is EAGVTQFPSHSVIEKGQTVTLRCDPISGHDNLYWYRRVMGKEIKFLLHFVKESKQDESGMPNNRFLAERTGGTYSTLKVQPAELEDSGVYFCASSLSGRAEQFFGPGTRLTVL.

The chain couples TRBV28 to TRBJ2-7, with 9 bases identical to TRBD1. The CDR3 covers 15 residues. Per germline, CDR1 MDHEN and CDR2 SYDVKM. V shed 6 bases, J shed 3 bases, and the junction held 9 bases outside the gene matches. The CDR3 loop reads CASSPDRGDHYEQYF. CDR3 coding DNA: TGTGCCAGCAGCCCGGACAGGGGCGACCACTACGAGCAGTACTTC.

The V call is TRBV20-1, the J call TRBJ2-1, with D possibly matching TRBD2 (6 bases). The V gene lost 2 bases and the J gene lost 7 bases, with 9 bases spanning the gap. The CDR3 sequence is 12 residues long. Germline V gene data show CDR1 as DFQATT and CDR2 as SNEGSKA (reference sequence). Here the CDR3 reads CSARPRGNEQFF. Written as DNA, the CDR3 is TGCAGTGCTAGACCTCGGGGGAATGAGCAGTTCTTC.

The CDR3 DNA is TGTGCCAGCAGCTTGAGGGTGGAGGAAAAACTGTTTTTT. Translation gives CASSLRVEEKLFF. The J gene is TRBJ1-4, the V gene TRBV13; no clear D gene. V lost 3 bases and J lost 8, with 10 bases in between. This CDR3 has 13 residues. Germline loops: CDR1 PRHDT, CDR2 FYEKMQ (reference sequence).

The genes are TRBV4-3 and TRBJ2-1; 8 bases fit TRBD2. Germline V CDR1 and CDR2: LGHNA, YSLEER. V lost 1 base, J lost 4 bases, and 3 bases stayed unmatched. CDR3 length: 15 residues. CDR3 sequence: CASSQVPSGYNEQFF. CDR3 coding DNA: TGCGCCAGCAGCCAAGTTCCTAGCGGGTACAATGAGCAGTTCTTC.

This clonotype was observed a single time. As DNA, the CDR3 is TGTGCCAGCAGCTTTTGGGCGGGAGTAATCGAAGATACGCAGTATTTT. Residues: CASSFWAGVIEDTQYF. The chain uses TRBV7-2 and TRBJ2-3; the match to TRBD2 covers 7 bases. Germline assignment: CDR1 SGHTA and CDR2 FQGNSA. The ends lost 3 bases at V and 5 bases at J; junction bases unmatched: 11. This CDR3 comprises 16 residues.

The chain is built from TRBV5-1 and TRBJ2-7; 8 bases match TRBD1. The CDR3 consists of 14 residues. Germline lookup yields CDR1 SGHRS and CDR2 YFSETQ. The junction had 9 bases not matched to a gene; V was cut back by 6 bases and J by 4 bases. This chain's CDR3 is CASTPRDRLYEQYF. The CDR3 DNA reads TGCGCCAGCACCCCAAGGGACAGGCTTTACGAGCAGTACTTC.

V is TRBV27 and J is TRBJ2-7; D ambiguous. Germline-derived CDR1 and CDR2 are MNHEY and SMNVEV (reference sequence). The germline V and J ends were trimmed by 3 bases and 2 bases, with 11 bases remaining between them. This CDR3 region has 14 residues. CDR3 amino acids: CASSFPGGTYEQYF. The CDR3 nucleotides are TGTGCCAGCAGTTTTCCCGGTGGAACCTACGAGCAGTACTTC.

The chain couples TRBV28 to TRBJ2-5; TRBD2 might be the D (5 bases). V was trimmed by 2 bases and J by 3 bases, leaving 7 bases between them. This CDR3 contains 13 residues. The germline V gene has CDR1 MDHEN and CDR2 SYDVKM. The CDR3 loop is CASSLERKETQYF. CDR3 DNA sequence: TGTGCCAGCAGTTTAGAGCGGAAAGAGACCCAGTACTTC.

The chain recombines TRBV7-9 with TRBJ2-7; 7 nucleotides match TRBD1. Germline-derived CDR1 and CDR2 are SEHNR and FQNEAQ (reference sequence). This CDR3 has 15 amino acids. The ends lost 5 bases at V and 3 bases at J; junction bases unmatched: 10. The CDR3 DNA reads TGTGCCAGCAGCAAGACCGGGACAGCCTTCTACGAGCAGTACTTC. It yields the protein CASSKTGTAFYEQYF.

The CDR3 protein is CASSVVGGVGTDTQYF. DNA of the CDR3: TGTGCCAGCAGCGTAGTCGGGGGAGTAGGCACAGATACGCAGTATTTT. The V and J genes are TRBV9 and TRBJ2-3, with a weak D call TRBD2 (6 bases). CDR3 length: 16 amino acids. Germline V gene sequence: CDR1 SGDLS, CDR2 YYNGEE. V gave up 0 bases and J gave up 1 base, with 12 bases separating them.

The chain links TRBV11-2 to TRBJ2-7; unclear D gene. Trimming stripped 4 bases from V and 0 bases from J, with 13 bases between. The CDR3 has 15 residues. Germline CDR1 is SGHAT and CDR2 is FQNNGV. CDR3 loop: CASSSKPTNSYEQYF. The CDR3 DNA is TGTGCCAGCAGCTCGAAGCCGACCAACTCCTACGAGCAGTACTTC.